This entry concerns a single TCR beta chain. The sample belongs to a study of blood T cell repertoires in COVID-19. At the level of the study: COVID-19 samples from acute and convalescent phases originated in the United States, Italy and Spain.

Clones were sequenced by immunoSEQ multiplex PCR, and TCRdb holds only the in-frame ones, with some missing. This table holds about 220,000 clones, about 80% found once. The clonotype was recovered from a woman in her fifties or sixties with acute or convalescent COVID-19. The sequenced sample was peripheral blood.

CDR3 in DNA: TGTGCCTGGAGTTTACAGGGGCAAACTAATGAAAAACTGTTTTTT. As protein: CAWSLQGQTNEKLFF. The chain links TRBV30 to TRBJ1-4; 7 bases are shared with TRBD1. With V trimmed by 2 bases and J by 1 base, 4 bases remained unmatched. Germline loops: CDR1 GTSNPN, CDR2 SVGIG (reference sequence). There are 15 residues in the CDR3.